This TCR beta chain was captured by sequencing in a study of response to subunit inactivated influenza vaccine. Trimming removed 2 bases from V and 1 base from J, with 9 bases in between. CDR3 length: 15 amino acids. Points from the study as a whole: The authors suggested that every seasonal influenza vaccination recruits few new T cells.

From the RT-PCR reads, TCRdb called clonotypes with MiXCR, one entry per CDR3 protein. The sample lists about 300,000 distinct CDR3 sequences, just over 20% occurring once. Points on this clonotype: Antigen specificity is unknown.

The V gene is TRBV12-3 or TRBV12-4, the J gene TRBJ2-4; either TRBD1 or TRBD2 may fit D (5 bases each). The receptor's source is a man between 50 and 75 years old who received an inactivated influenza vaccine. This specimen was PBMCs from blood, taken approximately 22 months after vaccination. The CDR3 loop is CASSLMGRAKNIQYF. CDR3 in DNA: TGTGCCAGCAGTTTAATGGGACGGGCCAAAAACATTCAGTACTTC.